Shown below are 11 T cell receptor beta chains from a single sample sequenced in a study of cytomegalovirus exposure and HLA in healthy donors. The PCR employed 60 Vbeta primers together with 13 Jbeta primers. Some clones are missing from TCRdb's copy, which holds only in-frame ones; the method was immunoSEQ multiplex PCR. The table has 90,000 to 130,000 clones, approximately 80% seen once. The sequenced material came from PBMCs. These receptors all come from a man aged 30-40 years in good health and CMV-seropositive.

The V call is TRBV5-4, the J call TRBJ1-1; the match to TRBD1 covers 7 bases. The CDR3 covers 15 residues. Germline-derived CDR1 and CDR2 are SGHNT and YYREEE (reference sequence). V shed 2 bases, J shed 0 bases, and the junction held 4 bases outside the gene matches. The CDR3 DNA sequence: TGTGCCAGCAGCTTCGCGACAGGGCTGAACACTGAAGCTTTCTTT. Translated: CASSFATGLNTEAFF.

The chain links TRBV30 to TRBJ1-1, with D tentatively TRBD1 (5 bases). Germline V lookup: CDR1 GTSNPN, CDR2 SVGIG (reference sequence). The CDR3 is 13 amino acids. Trimming removed 1 base from V and 2 bases from J, with 8 bases in between. The CDR3 reads CAWSAGYNTEAFF. DNA of the CDR3: TGTGCCTGGAGTGCAGGGTATAACACTGAAGCTTTCTTT.

The chain recombines TRBV10-1 with TRBJ2-7, with 12 nucleotides matching TRBD1. CDR1 WNHNN and CDR2 SYGVQD come from the germline V gene (reference sequence). The CDR3 is 14 residues long. Trimming at V came to 6 bases and at J to 6 bases, leaving 6 bases not matched to a gene. DNA of the CDR3: TGCGCCAGCAGCGCGGGACAGGGGGCCTCCGAGCAGTACTTC. Translating it yields CASSAGQGASEQYF.

In its sample, this clone was seen a few times. This chain links TRBV30 with TRBJ2-3; TRBD2 might be the D (7 bases). The V and J ends lost 2 bases and 5 bases respectively, with 14 bases between them. Germline CDR1 reads GTSNPN; CDR2 reads SVGIG (reference sequence). This CDR3 comprises 14 residues. The CDR3 sequence: CAWSTGGGGDTQYF. CDR3 bases: TGTGCCTGGAGTACTGGGGGGGGCGGAGATACGCAGTATTTT.

The chain employs TRBV5-1 and TRBJ2-3; D gene ambiguous. V was shortened by 0 bases and J by 0 bases, with 11 bases between the two germline ends. The CDR3 runs to 16 residues. The germline CDR1 and CDR2 sequences are SGHRS and YFSETQ. CDR3 DNA: TGCGCCAGCAGCTTGGGGCTGGAGATTAGCACAGATACGCAGTATTTT. Translation: CASSLGLEISTDTQYF.

This rearrangement joins TRBV18 to TRBJ2-5; the D gene is possibly TRBD2 (6 bases). From germline, CDR1 is KGHSH and CDR2 LQKENI. V was shortened by 5 bases and J by 5 bases, with 18 bases between the two germline ends. The CDR3 spans 15 residues. Here the CDR3 reads CASSERAGTEETQYF. The CDR3 DNA follows: TGTGCCAGCTCAGAGCGGGCCGGGACTGAGGAGACCCAGTACTTC.

This clone was counted a single time. The gene calls are TRBV2 and TRBJ1-1; D is possibly TRBD1 (6 bases). Germline-derived CDR1 and CDR2 are SNHLY and FYNNEI. This CDR3 comprises 15 residues. V was shortened by 7 bases and J by 1 base, with 16 bases between the two germline ends. The CDR3 nucleotides are TGTGCCAGCACCCCATGGCAGGGGCAGAACACTGAAGCTTTCTTT. This translates into CASTPWQGQNTEAFF.

The CDR3 reads CASSELGRGFGQETQYF. The CDR3 DNA reads TGTGCCAGCAGTGAATTAGGAAGGGGTTTCGGCCAAGAGACCCAGTACTTC. This chain joins TRBV25-1 and TRBJ2-5; maybe TRBD1 (5 bases). CDR3 size: 17 residues. V was clipped by 1 base and J by 1 base, with 16 bases between them. Germline V gives CDR1 MGHDK, CDR2 SYGVNS. The whole variable domain, remainder taken from reference TRBV25-1 and TRBJ2-5, is EADIYQTPRYLVIGTGKKITLECSQTMGHDKMYWYQQDPGMELHLIHYSYGVNSTEKGDLSSESTVSRIRTEHFPLTLESARPSHTSQYLCASSELGRGFGQETQYFGPGTRLLVL.

The chain combines TRBV11-2 with TRBJ2-7; maybe TRBD2 (7 bases). Germline-derived CDR1 and CDR2 are SGHAT and FQNNGV. CDR3 size: 15 residues. Between the trimmed V and J ends, which lost 2 bases and 5 bases, there was a span of 16 bases. The CDR3 reads CASSLWGRGLDEQYF. The CDR3 nucleotides read TGTGCCAGCAGCTTATGGGGGCGGGGGCTGGACGAGCAGTACTTC.

The V call is TRBV19, the J call TRBJ2-7; D perhaps matches TRBD1 (6 bases). Trimming shortened V by 2 bases and J by 0 bases, and 11 bases separated the two germline ends. Germline values: CDR1 LNHDA, CDR2 SQIVND (reference sequence). CDR3 length: 15 amino acids. CDR3: CASSISTGFSYEQYF. Here the CDR3 DNA reads TGTGCCAGTAGTATAAGCACAGGGTTCTCCTACGAGCAGTACTTC.

The rearrangement uses TRBV7-8 and TRBJ1-2; 12 bases match TRBD1. The CDR3 runs 16 residues. Trimming removed 3 bases from V and 8 bases from J; junction bases left unmatched: 10. Germline V lookup: CDR1 SGHVS, CDR2 FQNEAQ. The CDR3 is CASSLGPGTGGRGYTF. For the CDR3, the DNA is TGTGCCAGCAGCTTGGGTCCCGGGACAGGGGGCAGGGGCTACACCTTC.